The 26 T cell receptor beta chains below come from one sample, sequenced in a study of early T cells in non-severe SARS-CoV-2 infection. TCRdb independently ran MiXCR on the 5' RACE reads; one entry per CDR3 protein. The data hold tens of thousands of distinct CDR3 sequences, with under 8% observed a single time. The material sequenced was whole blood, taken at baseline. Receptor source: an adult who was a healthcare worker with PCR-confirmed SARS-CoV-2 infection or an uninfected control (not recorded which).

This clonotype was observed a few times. For the CDR3, the DNA is TGTGCCAGCAGCTTAGGACTAGCTGGCGTCACCGGGGAGCTGTTTTTT. Translation gives CASSLGLAGVTGELFF. This chain links TRBV11-2 with TRBJ2-2, with TRBD2 matching 7 bases. Germline V gene lookup returns CDR1 SGHAT and CDR2 FQNNGV. Trimming took 1 base from V and 4 from J; bases not matched to a gene: 6. The CDR3 contains 16 residues.

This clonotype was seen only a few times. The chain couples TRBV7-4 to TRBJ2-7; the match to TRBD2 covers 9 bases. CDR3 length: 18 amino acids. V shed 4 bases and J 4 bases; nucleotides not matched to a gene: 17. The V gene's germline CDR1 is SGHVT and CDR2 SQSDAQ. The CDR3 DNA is TGTGCCAGCAGCTCCCGACGGTGGCGGGGGGGCAGAATTTACGAGCAGTACTTC. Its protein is CASSSRRWRGGRIYEQYF.

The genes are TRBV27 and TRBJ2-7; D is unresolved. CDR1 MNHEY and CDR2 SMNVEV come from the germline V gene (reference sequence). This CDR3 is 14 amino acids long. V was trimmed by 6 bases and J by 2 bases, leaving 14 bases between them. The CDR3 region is CASSPRRSPYEQYF. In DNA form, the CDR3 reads TGTGCCAGCAGCCCCCGCAGGAGCCCCTACGAGCAGTACTTC.

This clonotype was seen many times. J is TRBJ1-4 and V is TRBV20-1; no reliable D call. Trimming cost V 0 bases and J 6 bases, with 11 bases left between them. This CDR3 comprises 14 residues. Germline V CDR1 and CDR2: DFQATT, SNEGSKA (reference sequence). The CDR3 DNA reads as TGCAGTGCTAGAGATGTAGGAGGGCATGAAAAACTGTTTTTT. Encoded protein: CSARDVGGHEKLFF.

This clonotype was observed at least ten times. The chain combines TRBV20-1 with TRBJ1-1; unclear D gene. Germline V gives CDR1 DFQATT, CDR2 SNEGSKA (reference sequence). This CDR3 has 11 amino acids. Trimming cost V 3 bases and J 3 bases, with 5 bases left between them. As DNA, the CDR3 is TGCAGTGCTAGTTCCTACACTGAAGCTTTCTTT. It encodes CSASSYTEAFF.

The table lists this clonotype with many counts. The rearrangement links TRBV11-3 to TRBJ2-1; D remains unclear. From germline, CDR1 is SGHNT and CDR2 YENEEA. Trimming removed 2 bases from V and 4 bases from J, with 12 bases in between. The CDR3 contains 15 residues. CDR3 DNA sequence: TGTGCCAGCAGCTTACACGGAGTCGTATACAATGAGCAGTTCTTC. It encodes CASSLHGVVYNEQFF. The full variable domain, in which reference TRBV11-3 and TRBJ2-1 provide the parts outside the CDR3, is EAGVVQSPRYKIIEKKQPVAFWCNPISGHNTLYWYLQNLGQGPELLIRYENEEAVDDSQLPKDRFSAERLKGVDSTLKIQPAELGDSAVYLCASSLHGVVYNEQFFGPGTRLTVL.

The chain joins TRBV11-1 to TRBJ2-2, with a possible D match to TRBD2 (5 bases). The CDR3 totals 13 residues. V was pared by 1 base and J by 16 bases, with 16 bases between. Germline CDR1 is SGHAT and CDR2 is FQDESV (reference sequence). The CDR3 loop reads CASSLGRASQAFF. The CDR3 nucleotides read TGTGCCAGCAGCTTAGGTCGGGCTAGCCAAGCGTTTTTT.

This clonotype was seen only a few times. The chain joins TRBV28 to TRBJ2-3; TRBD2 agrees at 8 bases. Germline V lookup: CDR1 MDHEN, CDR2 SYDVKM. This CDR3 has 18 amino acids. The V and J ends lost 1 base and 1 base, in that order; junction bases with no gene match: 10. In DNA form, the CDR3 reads TGTGCCAGCAGTTTATACCCTCCCGGGACTAGACGCACAGATACGCAGTATTTT. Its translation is CASSLYPPGTRRTDTQYF.

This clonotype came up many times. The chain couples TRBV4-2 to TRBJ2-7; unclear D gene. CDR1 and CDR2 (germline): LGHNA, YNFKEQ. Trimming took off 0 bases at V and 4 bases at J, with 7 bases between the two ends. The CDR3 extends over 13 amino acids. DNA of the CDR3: TGTGCCAGCAGCCAAGATCTATTTTACGAGCAGTACTTC. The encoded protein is CASSQDLFYEQYF.

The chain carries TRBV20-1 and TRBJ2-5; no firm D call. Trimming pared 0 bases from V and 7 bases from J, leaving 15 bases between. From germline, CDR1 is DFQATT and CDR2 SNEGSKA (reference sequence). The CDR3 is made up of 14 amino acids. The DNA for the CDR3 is TGCAGTGCTAGAGATATGGCAGATGGGCGGACCCAGTACTTC. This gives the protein CSARDMADGRTQYF.

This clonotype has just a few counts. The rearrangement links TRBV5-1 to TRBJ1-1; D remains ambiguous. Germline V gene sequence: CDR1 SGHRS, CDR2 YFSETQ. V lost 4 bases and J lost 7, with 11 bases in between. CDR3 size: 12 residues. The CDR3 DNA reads TGCGCCAGCAGCACGGCGGGAGTTGAAGCTTTCTTT. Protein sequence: CASSTAGVEAFF.

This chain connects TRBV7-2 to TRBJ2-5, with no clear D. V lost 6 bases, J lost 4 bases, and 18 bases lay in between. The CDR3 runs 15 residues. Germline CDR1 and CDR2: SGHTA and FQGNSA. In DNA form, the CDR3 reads TGTGCCAGCAGTCCTCGCCTCAACTCCCCAGAGACCCAGTACTTC. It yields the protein CASSPRLNSPETQYF.

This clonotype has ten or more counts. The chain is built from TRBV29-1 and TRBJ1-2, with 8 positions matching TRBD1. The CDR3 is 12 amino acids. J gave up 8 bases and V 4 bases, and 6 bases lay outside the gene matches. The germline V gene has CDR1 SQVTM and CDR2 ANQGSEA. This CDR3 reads CSVGRDRSGYTF. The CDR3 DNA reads TGCAGCGTTGGCCGGGACAGGAGCGGCTACACCTTC.

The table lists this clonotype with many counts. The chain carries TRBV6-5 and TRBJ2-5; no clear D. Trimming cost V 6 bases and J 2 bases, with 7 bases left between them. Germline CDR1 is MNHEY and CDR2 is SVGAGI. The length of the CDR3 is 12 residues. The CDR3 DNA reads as TGTGCCAGCAGCCCCCGGCAAGAGACCCAGTACTTC. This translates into CASSPRQETQYF.

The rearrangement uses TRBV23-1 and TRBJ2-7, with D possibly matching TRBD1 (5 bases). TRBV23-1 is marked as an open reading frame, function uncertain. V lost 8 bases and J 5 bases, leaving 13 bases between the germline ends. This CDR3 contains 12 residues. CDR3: CASDRQRHEQYF. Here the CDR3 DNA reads TGCGCCAGCGACAGACAGCGCCACGAGCAGTACTTC.

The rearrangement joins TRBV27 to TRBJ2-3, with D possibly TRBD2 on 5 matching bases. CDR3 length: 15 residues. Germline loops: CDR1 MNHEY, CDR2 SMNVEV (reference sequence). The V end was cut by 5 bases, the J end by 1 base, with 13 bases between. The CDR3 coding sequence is TGTGCCAGCAGTGACCAGGAAGCGGGCACAGATACGCAGTATTTT. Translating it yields CASSDQEAGTDTQYF.

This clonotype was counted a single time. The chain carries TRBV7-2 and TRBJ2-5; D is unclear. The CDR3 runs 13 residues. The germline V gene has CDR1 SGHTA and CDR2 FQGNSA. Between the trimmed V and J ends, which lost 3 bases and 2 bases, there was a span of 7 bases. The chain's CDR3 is CASSFGQQETQYF. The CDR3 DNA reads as TGTGCCAGCAGCTTCGGCCAGCAAGAGACCCAGTACTTC. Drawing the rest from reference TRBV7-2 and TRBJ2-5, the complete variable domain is GAGVSQSPSNKVTEKGKDVELRCDPISGHTALYWYRQSLGQGLEFLIYFQGNSAPDKSGLPSDRFSAERTGGSVSTLTIQRTQQEDSAVYLCASSFGQQETQYFGPGTRLLVL.

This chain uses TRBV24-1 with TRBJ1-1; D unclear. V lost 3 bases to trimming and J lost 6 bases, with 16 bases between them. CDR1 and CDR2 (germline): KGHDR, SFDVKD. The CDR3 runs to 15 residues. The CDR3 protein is CATSDPTPWNSEAFF. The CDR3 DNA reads TGTGCCACCAGTGATCCGACTCCTTGGAATTCTGAAGCTTTCTTT.

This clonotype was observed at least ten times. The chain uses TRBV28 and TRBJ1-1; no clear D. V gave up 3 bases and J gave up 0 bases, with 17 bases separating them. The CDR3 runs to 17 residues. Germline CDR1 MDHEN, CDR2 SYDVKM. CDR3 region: CASSLSGFHGMNTEAFF. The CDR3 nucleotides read TGTGCCAGCAGTTTGTCAGGTTTTCATGGAATGAACACTGAAGCTTTCTTT.

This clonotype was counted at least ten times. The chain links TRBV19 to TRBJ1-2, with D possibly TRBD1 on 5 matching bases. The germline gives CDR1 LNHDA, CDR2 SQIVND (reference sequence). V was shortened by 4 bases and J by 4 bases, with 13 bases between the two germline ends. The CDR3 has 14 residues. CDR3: CASSTPSGIYGYTF. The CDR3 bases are TGTGCCAGTAGTACCCCCTCAGGGATCTATGGCTACACCTTC.

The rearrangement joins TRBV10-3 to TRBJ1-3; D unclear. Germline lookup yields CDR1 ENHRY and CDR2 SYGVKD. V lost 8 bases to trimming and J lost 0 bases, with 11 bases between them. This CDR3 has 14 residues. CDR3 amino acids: CAIAPRDSGNTIYF. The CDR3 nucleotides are TGTGCCATCGCCCCAAGGGACTCTGGAAACACCATATATTTT.

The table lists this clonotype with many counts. The CDR3: CATSVGYSYEQFF. For the CDR3, the DNA is TGTGCCACCAGTGTGGGGTATTCTTATGAGCAGTTCTTC. V is TRBV24-1 and J is TRBJ2-1, with D unresolved. CDR1 is KGHDR, CDR2 SFDVKD, per germline. This CDR3 region has 13 residues. V gave up 5 bases and J gave up 8 bases, with 12 bases separating them.

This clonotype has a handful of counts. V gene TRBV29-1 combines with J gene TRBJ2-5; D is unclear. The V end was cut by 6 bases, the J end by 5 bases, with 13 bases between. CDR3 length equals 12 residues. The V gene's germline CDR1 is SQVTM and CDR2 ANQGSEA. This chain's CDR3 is CSVTTLGETQYF. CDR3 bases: TGCAGCGTCACCACACTGGGGGAGACCCAGTACTTC.

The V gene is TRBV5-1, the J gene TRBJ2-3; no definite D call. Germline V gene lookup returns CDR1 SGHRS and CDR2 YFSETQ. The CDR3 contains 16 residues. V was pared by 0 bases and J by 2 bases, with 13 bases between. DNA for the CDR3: TGCGCCAGCAGCTTGGCAGGAACAGCTTTCACAGATACGCAGTATTTT. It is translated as CASSLAGTAFTDTQYF. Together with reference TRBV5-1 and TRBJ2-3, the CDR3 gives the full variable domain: KAGVTQTPRYLIKTRGQQVTLSCSPISGHRSVSWYQQTPGQGLQFLFEYFSETQRNKGNFPGRFSGRQFSNSRSEMNVSTLELGDSALYLCASSLAGTAFTDTQYFGPGTRLTVL.

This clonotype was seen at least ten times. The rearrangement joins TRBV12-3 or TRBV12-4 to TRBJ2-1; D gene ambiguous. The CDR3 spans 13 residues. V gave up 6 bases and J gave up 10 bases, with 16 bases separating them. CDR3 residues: CASSLSTPLEQFF. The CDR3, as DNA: TGTGCCAGCAGCCTTTCGACTCCACTAGAGCAGTTCTTC.

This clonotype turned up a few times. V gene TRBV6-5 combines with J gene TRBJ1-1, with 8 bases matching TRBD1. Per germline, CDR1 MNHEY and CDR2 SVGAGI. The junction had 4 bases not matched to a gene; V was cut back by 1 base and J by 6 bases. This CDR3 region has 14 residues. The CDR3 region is CASSYYSGGPEAFF. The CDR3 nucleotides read TGTGCCAGCAGTTACTACTCAGGGGGCCCTGAAGCTTTCTTT.